This T cell receptor beta chain was captured by sequencing in a study of T cells in Graves' hyperthyroidism and ophthalmopathy. About the research overall: The authors collected peripheral blood at initial diagnosis, before any treatment.

Germline V gives CDR1 SEHNR, CDR2 FQNEAQ (reference sequence). The V segment lost 5 bases and the J segment 8 bases; nucleotides outside the gene matches: 12. The CDR3 spans 15 residues. Amplified TCR beta CDR3 regions came from RNA transcripts. Primed by the HTBI set, a first-round RT-PCR was run on the TCR CDR3. Each CDR3 protein is one row after TCRdb ran MiXCR on the multiplex PCR reads. The table records about 720,000 distinct CDR3 sequences, over 15% of them present only once. Sequencing used blood. The chain has TRBV7-9 and TRBJ2-7; 10 nucleotides line up with TRBD1. This receptor was identified in a man in his late teens or twenties with Graves' hyperthyroidism. This chain's CDR3 is CASSLGQGGVRKQYF. For the CDR3, the DNA is TGTGCCAGCAGCCTTGGACAGGGGGGAGTGAGGAAGCAGTACTTC.